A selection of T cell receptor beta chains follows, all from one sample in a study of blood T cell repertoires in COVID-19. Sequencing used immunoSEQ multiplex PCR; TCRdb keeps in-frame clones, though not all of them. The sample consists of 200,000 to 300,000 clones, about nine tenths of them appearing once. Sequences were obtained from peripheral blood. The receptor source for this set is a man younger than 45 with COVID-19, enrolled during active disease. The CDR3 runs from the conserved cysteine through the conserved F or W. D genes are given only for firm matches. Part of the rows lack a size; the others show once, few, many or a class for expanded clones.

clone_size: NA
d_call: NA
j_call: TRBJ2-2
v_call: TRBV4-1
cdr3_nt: TGCGCCAGCAGCCTCTTAAACAGGGTAACCGGGGAGCTGTTTTTT
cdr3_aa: CASSLLNRVTGELFF

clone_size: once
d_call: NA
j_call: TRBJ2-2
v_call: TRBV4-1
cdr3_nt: TGCGCCAGCAGCCAAGAGAAAAGGGCTGGAGCGGCCTACACCGGGGAGCTGTTTTTT
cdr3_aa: CASSQEKRAGAAYTGELFF

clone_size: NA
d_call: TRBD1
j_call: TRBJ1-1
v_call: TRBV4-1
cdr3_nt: TGCGCCAGCAGCCACCCACAGGGGATCCCTGAAGCTTTCTTT
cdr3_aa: CASSHPQGIPEAFF

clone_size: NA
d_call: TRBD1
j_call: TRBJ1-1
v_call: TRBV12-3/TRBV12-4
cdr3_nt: TGTGCCAGCAGTTTAGGTCAGGGGGTCGCTTTCTTT
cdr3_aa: CASSLGQGVAFF

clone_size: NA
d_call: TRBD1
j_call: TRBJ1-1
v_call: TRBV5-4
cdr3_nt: TGTGCCAGCAGCATACGACAGGGGGGCACTGAAGCTTTCTTT
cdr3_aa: CASSIRQGGTEAFF

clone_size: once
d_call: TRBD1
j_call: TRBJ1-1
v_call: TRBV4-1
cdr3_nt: TGCGCCAGCAGCCCCCCCTTGGGACAGGGGGCGCGGAACACTGAAGCTTTCTTT
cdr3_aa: CASSPPLGQGARNTEAFF

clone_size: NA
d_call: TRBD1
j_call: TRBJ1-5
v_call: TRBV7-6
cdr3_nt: TGTGCCAGCAGCCCCACCCCCCTGGGACAGGGCGGGCAGCCCCAGCATTTT
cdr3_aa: CASSPTPLGQGGQPQHF

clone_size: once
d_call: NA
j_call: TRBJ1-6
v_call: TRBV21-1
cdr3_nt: TGTGCCAGCAGCAGTCAGGCTAAGAGCTCCTATAATTCACCCCTCCACTTT
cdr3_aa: CASSSQAKSSYNSPLHF

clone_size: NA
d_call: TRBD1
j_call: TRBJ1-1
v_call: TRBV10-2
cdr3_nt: TGCGCCAGCAGTATCCCCCGTGGACAGGGGGTTTATGCTTTCTTT
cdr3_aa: CASSIPRGQGVYAFF

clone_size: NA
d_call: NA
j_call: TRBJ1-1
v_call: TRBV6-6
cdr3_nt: TGTGCCAGCAGTTACTCGACTCGGGATCCTGAAGCTTTCTTT
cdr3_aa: CASSYSTRDPEAFF

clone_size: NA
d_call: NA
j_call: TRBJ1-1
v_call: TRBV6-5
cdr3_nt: TGTGCCAGCACCCCGAGGGTGAACACTGAAGCTTTCTTT
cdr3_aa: CASTPRVNTEAFF

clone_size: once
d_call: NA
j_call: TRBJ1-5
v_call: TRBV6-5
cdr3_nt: TGTGCCAGCAGTTCCGCTCGGGGGGTCAATCAGCCCCAGCATTTT
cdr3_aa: CASSSARGVNQPQHF

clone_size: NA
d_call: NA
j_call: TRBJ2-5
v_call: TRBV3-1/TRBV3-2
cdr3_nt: TGTGCCAGCAGCCAGGACGGGGGTGTTGGGGCCCAGTACTTC
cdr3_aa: CASSQDGGVGAQYF

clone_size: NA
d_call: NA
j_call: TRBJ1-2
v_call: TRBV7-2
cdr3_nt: TGTGCCAGCAGCTTAGTGCCCCTACCACATGGCTACACCTTC
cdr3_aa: CASSLVPLPHGYTF

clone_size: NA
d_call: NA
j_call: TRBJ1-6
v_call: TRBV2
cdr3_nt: TGTGCCAGCAGTCGGTCTAACTCCTATAATTCACCCCTCCACTTT
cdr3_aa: CASSRSNSYNSPLHF

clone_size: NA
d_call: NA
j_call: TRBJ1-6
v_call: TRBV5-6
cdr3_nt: TGTGCCAGCAAATTAGGACACTTATATAATTCACCCCTCCACTTT
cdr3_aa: CASKLGHLYNSPLHF

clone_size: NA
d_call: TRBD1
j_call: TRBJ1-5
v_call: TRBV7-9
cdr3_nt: TGTGCCAGCAGCTCGACAGGGTCCACAACTGAGCCCCAGCATTTT
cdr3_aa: CASSSTGSTTEPQHF

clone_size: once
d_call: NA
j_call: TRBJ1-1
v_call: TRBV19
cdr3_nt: TGTGCCAGTAGTCTGGGGGGGAGACCCTCCACTGAAGCTTTCTTT
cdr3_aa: CASSLGGRPSTEAFF

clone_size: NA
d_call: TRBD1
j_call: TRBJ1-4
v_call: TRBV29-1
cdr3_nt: TGCAGCGCCGGGACAGCTACTAATGAAAAACTGTTTTTT
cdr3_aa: CSAGTATNEKLFF

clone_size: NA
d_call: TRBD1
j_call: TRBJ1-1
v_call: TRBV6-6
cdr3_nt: TGTGCCAGCAGTCCCGACAGGGAAGAAGCTTTCTTT
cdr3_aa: CASSPDREEAFF

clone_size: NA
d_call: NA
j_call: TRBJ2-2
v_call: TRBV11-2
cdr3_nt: TGTGCCAGCAGTCGCTTCACAGGGTTAGACACCGGGGAGCTGTTTTTT
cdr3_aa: CASSRFTGLDTGELFF

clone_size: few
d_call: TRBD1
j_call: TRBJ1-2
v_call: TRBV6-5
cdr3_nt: TGTGCCAGCCTCCGAGACAGGGGGCGGTATGGCTACACCTTC
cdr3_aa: CASLRDRGRYGYTF

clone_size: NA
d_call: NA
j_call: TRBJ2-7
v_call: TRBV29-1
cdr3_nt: TGCAGCGCTACCGGGATCCAGTCCTACGAGCAGTACTTC
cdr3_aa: CSATGIQSYEQYF

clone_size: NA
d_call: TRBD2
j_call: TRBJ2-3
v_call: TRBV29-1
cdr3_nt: TGCAGCGTTGAAGATTCCCGACTCGCTAGCGGGGGTATAGATACGCAGTATTTT
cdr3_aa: CSVEDSRLASGGIDTQYF

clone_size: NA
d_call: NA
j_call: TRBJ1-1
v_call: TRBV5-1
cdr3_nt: TGCGCCAGCAGCCCACTACCAGGGGCAACTGAAGCTTTCTTT
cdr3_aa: CASSPLPGATEAFF

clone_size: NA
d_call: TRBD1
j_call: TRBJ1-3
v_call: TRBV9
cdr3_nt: TGTGCCAGCAGCAGGGACAGGGACTTTGGAAACACCATATATTTT
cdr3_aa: CASSRDRDFGNTIYF

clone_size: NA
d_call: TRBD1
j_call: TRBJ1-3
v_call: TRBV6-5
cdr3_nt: TGTGCCAGCAGACGACAGGGGGCTTCTGGAAACACCATATATTTT
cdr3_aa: CASRRQGASGNTIYF

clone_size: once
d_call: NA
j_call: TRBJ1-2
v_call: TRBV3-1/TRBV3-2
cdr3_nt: TGTGCCAGCAGCCAAGCTGGCAGGGATTTTACCTATGGCTACACCTTC
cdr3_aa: CASSQAGRDFTYGYTF

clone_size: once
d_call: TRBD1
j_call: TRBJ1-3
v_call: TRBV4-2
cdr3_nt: TGTGCCAGCAGCCAGGGCAGGACAGGGGACTCCATTTCCTCTGGAAACACCATATATTTT
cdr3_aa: CASSQGRTGDSISSGNTIYF

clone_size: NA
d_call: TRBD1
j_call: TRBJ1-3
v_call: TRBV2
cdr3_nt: TGTGCCAGCAGCGGTGGGACAGGGGACCACACCATATATTTT
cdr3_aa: CASSGGTGDHTIYF

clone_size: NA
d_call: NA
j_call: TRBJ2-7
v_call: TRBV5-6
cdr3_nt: TGTGCCAGCAGCTTGGGGTACGAGGCCGGGACCTACGAGCAGTACTTC
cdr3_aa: CASSLGYEAGTYEQYF

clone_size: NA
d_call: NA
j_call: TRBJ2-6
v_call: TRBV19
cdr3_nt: TGTGCCAGTAGTATAGGAGAGAGCTCTGGGGCCAACGTCCTGACTTTC
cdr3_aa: CASSIGESSGANVLTF